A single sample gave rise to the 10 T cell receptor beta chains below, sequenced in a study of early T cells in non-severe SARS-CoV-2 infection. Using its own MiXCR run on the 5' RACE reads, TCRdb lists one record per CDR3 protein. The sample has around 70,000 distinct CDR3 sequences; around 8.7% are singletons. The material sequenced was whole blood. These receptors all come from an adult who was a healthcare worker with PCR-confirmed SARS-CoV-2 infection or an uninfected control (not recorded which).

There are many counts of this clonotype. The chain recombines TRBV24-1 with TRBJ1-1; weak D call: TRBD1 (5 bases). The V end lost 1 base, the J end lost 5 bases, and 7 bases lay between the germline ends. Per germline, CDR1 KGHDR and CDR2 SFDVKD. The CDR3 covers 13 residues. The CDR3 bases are TGTGCCACCAGTGATTTCCAGGGTACTGAAGCTTTCTTT. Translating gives CATSDFQGTEAFF.

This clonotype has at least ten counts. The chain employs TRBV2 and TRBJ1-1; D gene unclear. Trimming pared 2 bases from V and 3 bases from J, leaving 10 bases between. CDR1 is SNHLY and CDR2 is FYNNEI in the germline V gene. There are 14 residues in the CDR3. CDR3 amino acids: CASSERRWDTEAFF. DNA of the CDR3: TGTGCCAGCAGTGAAAGGAGGTGGGACACTGAAGCTTTCTTT. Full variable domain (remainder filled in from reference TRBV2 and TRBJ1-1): EPEVTQTPSHQVTQMGQEVILRCVPISNHLYFYWYRQILGQKVEFLVSFYNNEISEKSEIFDDQFSVERPDGSNFTLKIRSTKLEDSAMYFCASSERRWDTEAFFGQGTRLTVV.

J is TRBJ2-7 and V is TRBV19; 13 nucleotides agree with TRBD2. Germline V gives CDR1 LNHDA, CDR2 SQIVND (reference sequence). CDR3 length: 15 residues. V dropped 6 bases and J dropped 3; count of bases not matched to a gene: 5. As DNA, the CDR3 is TGTGCCAGTAGCCTGGGACTAGCGGGGATCTACGAGCAGTACTTC. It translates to CASSLGLAGIYEQYF.

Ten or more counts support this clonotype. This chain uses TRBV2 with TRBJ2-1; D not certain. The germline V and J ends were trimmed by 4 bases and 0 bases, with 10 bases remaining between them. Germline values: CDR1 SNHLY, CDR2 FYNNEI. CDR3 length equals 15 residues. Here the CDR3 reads CASSGMGFSYNEQFF. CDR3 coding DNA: TGTGCCAGCAGTGGAATGGGGTTCTCCTACAATGAGCAGTTCTTC.

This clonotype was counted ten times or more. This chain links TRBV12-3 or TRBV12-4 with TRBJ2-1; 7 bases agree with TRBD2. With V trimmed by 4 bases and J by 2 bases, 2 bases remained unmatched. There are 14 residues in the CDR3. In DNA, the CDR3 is TGTGCCAGCAGTTCGACTAGCCCCTACAATGAGCAGTTCTTC. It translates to CASSSTSPYNEQFF.

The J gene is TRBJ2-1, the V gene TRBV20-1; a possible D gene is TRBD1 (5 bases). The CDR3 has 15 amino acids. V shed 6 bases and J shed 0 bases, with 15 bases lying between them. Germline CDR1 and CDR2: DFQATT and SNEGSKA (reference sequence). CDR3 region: CSAIIGQISYNEQFF. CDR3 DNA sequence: TGCAGTGCCATCATCGGACAAATCTCCTACAATGAGCAGTTCTTC.

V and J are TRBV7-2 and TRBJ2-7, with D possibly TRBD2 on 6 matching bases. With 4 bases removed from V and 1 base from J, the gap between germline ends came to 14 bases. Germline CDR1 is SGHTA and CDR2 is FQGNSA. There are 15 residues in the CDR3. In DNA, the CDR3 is TGTGCCAGCAGCTCTACGTCGGGGGAGTCCTACGAGCAGTACTTC. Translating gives CASSSTSGESYEQYF.

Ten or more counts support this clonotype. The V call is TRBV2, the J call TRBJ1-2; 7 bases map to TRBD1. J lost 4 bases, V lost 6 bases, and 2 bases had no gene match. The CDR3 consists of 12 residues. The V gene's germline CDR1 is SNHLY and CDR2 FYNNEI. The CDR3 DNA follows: TGTGCCAGCAGCGGGGACAGCTATGGCTACACCTTC. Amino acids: CASSGDSYGYTF.

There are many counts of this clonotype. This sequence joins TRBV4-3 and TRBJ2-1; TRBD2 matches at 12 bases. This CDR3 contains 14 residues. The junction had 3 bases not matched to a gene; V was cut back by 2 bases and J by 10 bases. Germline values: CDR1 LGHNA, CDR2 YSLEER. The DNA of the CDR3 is TGCGCCAGCAGCCAACTACTAGCGGGAGGAGAGCAGTTCTTC. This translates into CASSQLLAGGEQFF.

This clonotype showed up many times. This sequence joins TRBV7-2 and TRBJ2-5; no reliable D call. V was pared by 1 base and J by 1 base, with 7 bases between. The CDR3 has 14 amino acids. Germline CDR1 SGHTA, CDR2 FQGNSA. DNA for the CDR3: TGTGCCAGCAGCTTAGGACTCAGCCAAGAGACCCAGTACTTC. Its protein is CASSLGLSQETQYF.